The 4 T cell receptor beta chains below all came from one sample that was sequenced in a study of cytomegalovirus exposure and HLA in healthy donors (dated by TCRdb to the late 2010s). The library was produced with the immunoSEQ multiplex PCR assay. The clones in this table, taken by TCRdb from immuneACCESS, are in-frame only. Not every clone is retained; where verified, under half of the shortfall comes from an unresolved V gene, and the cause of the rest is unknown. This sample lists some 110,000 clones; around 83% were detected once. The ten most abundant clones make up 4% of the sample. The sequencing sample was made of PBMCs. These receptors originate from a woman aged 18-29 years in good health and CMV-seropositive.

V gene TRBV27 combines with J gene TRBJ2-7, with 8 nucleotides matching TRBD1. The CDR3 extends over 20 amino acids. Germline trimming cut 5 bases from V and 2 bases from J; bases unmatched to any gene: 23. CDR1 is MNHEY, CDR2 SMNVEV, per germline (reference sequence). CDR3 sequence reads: CASSPHRTGIHPPCPYEQYF. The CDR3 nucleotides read TGTGCCAGCAGTCCCCACCGGACAGGGATTCATCCACCTTGCCCCTACGAGCAGTACTTC.

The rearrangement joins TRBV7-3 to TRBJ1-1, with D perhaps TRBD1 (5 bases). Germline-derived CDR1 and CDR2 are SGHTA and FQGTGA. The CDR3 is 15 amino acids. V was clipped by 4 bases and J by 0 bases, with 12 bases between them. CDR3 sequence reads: CASSSSTDLNTEAFF. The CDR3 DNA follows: TGTGCCAGCAGCTCATCGACAGACTTGAACACTGAAGCTTTCTTT.

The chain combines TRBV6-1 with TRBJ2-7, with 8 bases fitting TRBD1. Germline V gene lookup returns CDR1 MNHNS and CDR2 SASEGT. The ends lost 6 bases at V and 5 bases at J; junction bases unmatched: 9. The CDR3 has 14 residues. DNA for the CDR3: TGTGCCAGCAGAATGCCTGGACAGGGCGACGAGCAGTACTTC. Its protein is CASRMPGQGDEQYF.

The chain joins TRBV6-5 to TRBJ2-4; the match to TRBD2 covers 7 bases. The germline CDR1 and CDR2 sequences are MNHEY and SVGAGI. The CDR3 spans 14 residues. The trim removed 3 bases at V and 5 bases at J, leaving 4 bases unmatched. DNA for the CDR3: TGTGCCAGCAGTTATAATGGGGGGGAAAACATTCAGTACTTC. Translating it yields CASSYNGGENIQYF.